This T cell receptor beta chain comes out of a study of blood T cell repertoires in COVID-19. Study-wide context: Italy, Spain and the United States were the sources of the convalescent and acute COVID-19 samples. PBMCs, B-cell-depleted T cells, or T cells provided the cDNA or gDNA that made up the material.

How the authors handled the data: Reference gene primer amplification yielded estimated nucleated cell counts. Sequenced by immunoSEQ multiplex PCR; TCRdb stores in-frame clones only, minus some. V, J and clone size derive from that table, while D and trimming were established from the DNA sequence. The top ten hold under 4.5% of the sample, which has roughly 350,000 clones, roughly 88% seen once. The CDR3 covers 14 residues. Germline V gives CDR1 LGHDT, CDR2 YNNKEL (reference sequence). The V end lost 1 base, the J end lost 4 bases, and 10 bases lay between the germline ends. The receptor was derived from a woman between 45 and 65 years old with active or convalescent COVID-19. Material for sequencing was peripheral blood. V is TRBV3-1 (or the pseudogene TRBV3-2) and J is TRBJ1-2; D gene unclear. This chain's CDR3 is CASSQGVLSYGYTF. CDR3 bases: TGTGCCAGCAGCCAAGGCGTCCTTAGCTATGGCTACACCTTC.